The clone carrying this TCR beta chain has only one observation. Antigen: not known. The source of the sample is a study of T cell responses to AZD1222 COVID-19 vaccine. Study-wide results and limits: Across spike, vaccine-associated CD4 TCRs were found, dominant at 160-218 and 743-854. There were mostly white British donors and more females than males, and clonal diversity was possibly underestimated. Repertoires were collected only later (after the peak T cell response had occurred). Of the AZD1222 recipients, only 6 or 7 were seropositive at baseline.

The method was immunoSEQ multiplex PCR; TCRdb's version includes in-frame clones alone and lacks a portion of them. The sample yields 150,000 to 200,000 clones, roughly 91% seen once. CDR3 length: 16 residues. Trimming removed 0 bases at V and 4 bases at J, with 11 bases between. The germline V gene encodes CDR1 SGHTS and CDR2 YDEGEE. The rearrangement uses TRBV5-8 and TRBJ2-6; D tentatively reads TRBD1 or TRBD2 (5 bases each). This TCR came from an adult who received the AZD1222 COVID-19 vaccine. The starting material was peripheral blood, obtained 28 days after the second AZD1222 dose. CDR3 sequence: CASSLVVGPGANVLTF. CDR3 coding DNA: TGTGCCAGCAGCTTGGTTGTGGGACCCGGGGCCAACGTCCTGACTTTC.